This entry lists 30 T cell receptor beta chains sequenced from one sample in a study of immune characterization of retroperitoneal liposarcoma. MiXCR was run by TCRdb on the PCR reads, yielding one entry per CDR3 protein. Seen here are around 10,000 distinct CDR3 sequences, 27% observed once, and the top ten hold around 9.3%. The source material was tumor tissue. Source of these receptors: a female donor with retroperitoneal liposarcoma.

This clonotype was observed at least ten times. The gene calls are TRBV6-1 and TRBJ1-5; D is unresolved. Germline CDR1 is MNHNS and CDR2 is SASEGT. V lost 3 bases and J 7 bases, leaving 4 bases between the germline ends. This CDR3 comprises 11 residues. In DNA form, the CDR3 reads TGTGCCAGCAGTGATGTGCAGCCCCAGCATTTT. This gives the protein CASSDVQPQHF.

CDR3 loop: CASSFLGTKDQPQHF. Here the CDR3 DNA reads TGTGCCAGCAGTTTCTTAGGAACGAAGGATCAGCCCCAGCATTTT. V gene TRBV27 combines with J gene TRBJ1-5; D unclear. CDR1 and CDR2 (germline): MNHEY, SMNVEV (reference sequence). Trimming left V 3 bases short and J 5 bases short, with 14 bases between. The CDR3 loop spans 15 amino acids.

The CDR3 nucleotides are TGTGCCAGCAGTCCCGGCCGCTACAATGAGCAGTACTTC. This gives the protein CASSPGRYNEQYF. V is TRBV27 and J is TRBJ2-4; D is uncertain. V gave up 5 bases and J gave up 13 bases, with 18 bases separating them. The CDR3 spans 13 residues. Germline loops: CDR1 MNHEY, CDR2 SMNVEV (reference sequence).

This clonotype showed up many times. V and J are TRBV7-3 and TRBJ2-1; 7 bases map to TRBD1. The tail of the sequence fits TRBJ2-7 better, so the J call may be wrong. In germline, CDR1 is SGHTA, CDR2 FQGTGA. The CDR3 runs 15 residues. CDR3 in amino acids: CASSLTGTDYNEQYF. DNA of the CDR3: TGTGCCAGCAGCTTAACAGGGACAGACTACAATGAGCAGTACTTC.

Relative to its sample, this clonotype is medium-sized. The chain is built from TRBV6-1 and TRBJ2-7; TRBD1 is a possible D gene (6 bases). V lost 6 bases and J 7 bases, leaving 16 bases between the germline ends. Germline V CDR1 and CDR2: MNHNS, SASEGT. This CDR3 contains 13 residues. CDR3 residues: CASRLQGYGEQYF. As DNA, the CDR3 is TGTGCCAGCAGACTACAGGGCTACGGGGAGCAGTACTTC.

The J gene is TRBJ2-4, the V gene TRBV19; 9 positions match TRBD1. This CDR3 has 14 amino acids. Germline values: CDR1 LNHDA, CDR2 SQIVND (reference sequence). Losses at the gene ends were 6 bases for V and 13 bases for J; bases not matched to a gene: 13. The CDR3 loop is CASRGQGFYNEQYF. Here the CDR3 DNA reads TGTGCCAGTAGGGGACAGGGCTTCTACAATGAGCAGTACTTC.

The chain employs TRBV6-2 or TRBV6-3 and TRBJ2-1; possibly TRBD1 for D (7 bases). Trimming took 6 bases from V and 9 from J, leaving 15 bases between them. CDR1 and CDR2 from the germline V gene are MNHEY and SVGEGT. This CDR3 has 13 amino acids. CDR3 protein: CASRVRGEGEQFF. CDR3 DNA: TGTGCCAGCAGGGTCAGGGGGGAAGGTGAGCAGTTCTTC.

J is TRBJ2-1 and V is TRBV7-2, with D tentatively TRBD2 (6 bases). Germline loops: CDR1 SGHTA, CDR2 FQGNSA. Deletions cut 0 bases from V and 10 bases from J, with 16 bases between. The CDR3 totals 15 residues. The CDR3 region has the DNA TGTGCCAGCAGCTTAGCGATGGGGGGAGTTTACGAGCAGTTCTTC. Translation gives CASSLAMGGVYEQFF. Filled out from reference TRBV7-2 and TRBJ2-1, the complete variable domain reads GAGVSQSPSNKVTEKGKDVELRCDPISGHTALYWYRQSLGQGLEFLIYFQGNSAPDKSGLPSDRFSAERTGGSVSTLTIQRTQQEDSAVYLCASSLAMGGVYEQFFGPGTRLTVL.

V usage is TRBV6-6 and J usage is TRBJ2-3; 10 nucleotides line up with TRBD2. The DNA end lines up better with TRBJ2-7; the J call may be wrong. The CDR3 extends over 14 amino acids. Germline CDR1 and CDR2: MNHNY and SVGAGI (reference sequence). The CDR3 loop is CASSKRGGTYEQYF. The CDR3 nucleotides are TGTGCCAGCAGCAAGCGGGGGGGGACCTACGAGCAGTACTTC.

This clonotype has ten or more counts. DNA of the CDR3: TGTGCCAGCAGTCGCGGGACAGTTAATGGTGAGCAGTACTTC. This sequence encodes CASSRGTVNGEQYF. The chain recombines TRBV6-1 with TRBJ2-1; the D gene is possibly TRBD1 (7 bases). The J call is doubtful: the DNA matches TRBJ2-7 better. CDR1 is MNHNS and CDR2 is SASEGT in the germline V gene. The CDR3 contains 14 residues.

The V gene is TRBV12-3 or TRBV12-4, the J gene TRBJ2-4, with 8 bases lining up with TRBD2. Near its end, the DNA agrees better with TRBJ2-5, so the J call may be wrong. This CDR3 contains 15 residues. The CDR3 protein is CASSSPGGGRETQYF. As DNA, the CDR3 is TGTGCCAGCAGTTCCCCCGGGGGGGGCCGAGAGACCCAGTACTTC.

There are many counts of this clonotype. V gene TRBV6-1 combines with J gene TRBJ2-3, with TRBD2 matching 10 bases. Per the germline V gene, CDR1 is MNHNS and CDR2 is SASEGT. The CDR3 has 14 residues. The trim removed 6 bases at V and 2 bases at J, leaving 2 bases unmatched. The CDR3 coding sequence is TGTGCCAGCAGACTAGCGGGGCCCACAGATACGCAGTATTTT. It specifies CASRLAGPTDTQYF.

The chain is built from TRBV12-3 or TRBV12-4 and TRBJ2-2; TRBD2 agrees at 13 bases. This CDR3 has 17 amino acids. Trimming cost V 5 bases and J 4 bases; bases outside gene matches: 7. The CDR3 nucleotides are TGTGCCAGCAGTCCAACCCGGACTAGCGGGAGCACCGGGGAGCTGTTTTTT. This encodes CASSPTRTSGSTGELFF.

This clonotype was seen a few times. The gene calls are TRBV7-6 and TRBJ1-1; D might be TRBD1 (6 bases). V lost 4 bases and J 4 bases, leaving 10 bases between the germline ends. Per germline, CDR1 SGHVS and CDR2 FNYEAQ. The CDR3 spans 13 residues. The CDR3 spells CASSSAGVTEAFF. The CDR3 nucleotides are TGTGCCAGCAGCTCGGCAGGGGTCACTGAAGCTTTCTTT. Looking up the rest from reference TRBV7-6 and TRBJ1-1 gives the full variable domain: GAGVSQSPRYKVTKRGQDVALRCDPISGHVSLYWYRQALGQGPEFLTYFNYEAQQDKSGLPNDRFSAERPEGSISTLTIQRTEQRDSAMYRCASSSAGVTEAFFGQGTRLTVV.

This clonotype has a handful of counts. The chain combines TRBV6-1 with TRBJ1-6, with D possibly being TRBD1 (6 bases). This CDR3 comprises 16 residues. The germline V and J ends were trimmed by 5 bases and 5 bases, with 16 bases remaining between them. Germline V CDR1 and CDR2: MNHNS, SASEGT. CDR3 nucleotide sequence: TGTGCCAGCAGTAACCAACAGGGACGAGATAATTCACCCCTCCACTTT. It specifies CASSNQQGRDNSPLHF.

This clonotype was seen a few times. The rearrangement uses TRBV6-1 and TRBJ2-5, with 9 positions matching TRBD2. The DNA matches TRBJ2-1 better at its end, which makes the J call doubtful. The germline V gene has CDR1 MNHNS and CDR2 SASEGT. The CDR3 extends over 16 amino acids. As DNA, the CDR3 is TGTGCCAGCAGACAAATAGCGGGAGAGATCCAAGAGACCCAGTTCTTC. Amino acids: CASRQIAGEIQETQFF.

This clonotype was seen ten or more times. The chain combines TRBV11-2 with TRBJ2-7, with a weak D call TRBD2 (6 bases). The CDR3 loop spans 18 amino acids. The V gene lost 5 bases and the J gene lost 0 bases, with 23 bases spanning the gap. In germline, CDR1 is SGHAT, CDR2 FQNNGV. CDR3 nucleotides: TGTGCCAGCAGCAAAATGAGAGCCGGGACTTCGAGCTCCTACGAGCAGTACTTC. Its protein product is CASSKMRAGTSSSYEQYF.

V usage is TRBV12-3 or TRBV12-4 and J usage is TRBJ2-2; a weak D match, TRBD1 (5 bases). Trimming took off 3 bases at V and 2 bases at J, with 13 bases between the two ends. The CDR3 runs 16 residues. This CDR3 is CASSFFRDRNTGELFF. The DNA of the CDR3 is TGTGCCAGCAGTTTCTTCCGTGACAGAAACACCGGGGAGCTGTTTTTT.

This chain joins TRBV7-2 and TRBJ1-3, with TRBD1 matching over 8 bases. CDR1 SGHTA and CDR2 FQGNSA come from the germline V gene. The CDR3 totals 14 residues. V lost 7 bases to trimming and J lost 3 bases; unmatched junction nucleotides: 5. The CDR3 protein is CASNTGGIGNTIYF. The CDR3 region has the DNA TGTGCCAGCAACACAGGGGGAATTGGAAACACCATATATTTT.

The V gene is TRBV7-8, the J gene TRBJ1-1; D ambiguous. This CDR3 is 13 amino acids long. From germline, CDR1 is SGHVS and CDR2 FQNEAQ. V lost 5 bases and J lost 7, with 14 bases in between. CDR3 in DNA: TGTGCCAGCAGCATAACCCGTGGAGGTGAAGCTTTCTTT. Protein: CASSITRGGEAFF.

This clonotype was observed a handful of times. At one of its ends the junction is not consistent with the germline gene, which may arise from a read error. The chain uses TRBV25-1 and TRBJ2-3; possible D gene TRBD1, 6 bases. Germline loops: CDR1 MGHDK, CDR2 SYGVNS. This CDR3 region has 13 residues. The CDR3 coding sequence is TGTGTCAGCAGTAAGGCAGGGGCAGATACGCAGTATTTT. Its translation: CVSSKAGADTQYF. Using reference TRBV25-1 and TRBJ2-3 for the parts outside the CDR3, the full variable domain is EADIYQTPRYLVIGTGKKITLECSQTMGHDKMYWYQQDPGMELHLIHYSYGVNSTEKGDLSSESTVSRIRTEHFPLTLESARPSHTSQYLCVSSKAGADTQYFGPGTRLTVL.

Only a few counts were recorded for this clonotype. The V call is TRBV7-3, the J call TRBJ2-2; 8 nucleotides match TRBD1. The junction had 13 bases not matched to a gene; V was cut back by 4 bases and J by 6 bases. The CDR3 length is 17 residues. Germline lookup yields CDR1 SGHTA and CDR2 FQGTGA. The DNA of the CDR3 is TGTGCCAGCAGCTCTGGACAGGGAGCGGGTCGGGCCGGGGAGCTGTTTTTT. Protein sequence: CASSSGQGAGRAGELFF.

This clonotype is classed as medium-sized (0.01 to 0.1%). The J gene is TRBJ2-1, the V gene TRBV6-1; D is perhaps TRBD1 (5 bases). TRBJ2-7 explains the end of the DNA better; the J call may be wrong. This CDR3 region has 14 residues. From germline, CDR1 is MNHNS and CDR2 SASEGT. The CDR3 DNA follows: TGTGCCAGCACACAGGCCCCTCTAATGATCGAGCAGTACTTC. Translation: CASTQAPLMIEQYF.

By share, this clonotype ranks as large. CDR3 protein: CASSFNGGFEQYF. CDR3 nucleotide sequence: TGTGCCAGCAGCTTTAACGGGGGCTTTGAGCAGTACTTC. The J gene is TRBJ2-1, the V gene TRBV7-2; D may correspond to TRBD1 or TRBD2 (6 bases each). The closer fit of TRBJ2-7 to the DNA end suggests the J call may be wrong. This CDR3 has 13 residues. CDR1 is SGHTA, CDR2 FQGNSA, per germline.

This clonotype occurred many times. This sequence joins TRBV6-1 and TRBJ2-4, with D maybe TRBD1 (5 bases). The DNA end is a closer match to TRBJ2-7, so the J assignment may be wrong. Germline-derived CDR1 and CDR2 are MNHNS and SASEGT. The CDR3 runs to 15 residues. CDR3 protein: CASSVISGNSYEQYF. The CDR3 nucleotides read TGTGCCAGCAGCGTAATCTCAGGGAATAGCTACGAGCAGTACTTC.

DNA for the CDR3: TGTGCCAGCAGTTTTGGACTAGCGATATTTAAACCTGGCACAGATACGCAGTATTTT. Translated, it gives CASSFGLAIFKPGTDTQYF. The rearrangement links TRBV12-3 or TRBV12-4 to TRBJ2-3; TRBD2 agrees at 9 bases. The CDR3 sequence is 19 residues long. V lost 3 bases and J lost 1; bases outside the gene matches: 14.

This clonotype has more than one count but fewer than ten. The chain links TRBV6-6 to TRBJ2-1; 10 bases map to TRBD2. The CDR3 spans 20 residues. The V gene end was trimmed by 0 bases and the J gene end by 13 bases; junction bases not matched to a gene: 24. Looked up from germline, CDR1 is MNHNY and CDR2 is SVGAGI (reference sequence). The CDR3 protein is CASSYSRGYERGGLEETQFF. The CDR3, as DNA: TGTGCCAGCAGTTACTCGAGGGGTTACGAGCGGGGGGGCCTAGAAGAGACCCAGTTCTTC.

This chain joins TRBV6-1 and TRBJ1-2, with 7 bases fitting TRBD1. CDR1 is MNHNS and CDR2 is SASEGT in the germline V gene. The V gene end was trimmed by 8 bases and the J gene end by 4 bases; junction bases not matched to a gene: 4. This CDR3 spans 12 amino acids. CDR3 sequence (DNA): TGTGCCAGCCGGGACAGTGCCTATGGCTACACCTTC. Residues: CASRDSAYGYTF.

By frequency in the sample, this clonotype is medium-sized. V is TRBV6-1 and J is TRBJ2-1, with 9 bases fitting TRBD1. Looked up from germline, CDR1 is MNHNS and CDR2 is SASEGT. Trimming cost V 5 bases and J 10 bases; bases outside gene matches: 12. This CDR3 region has 15 residues. In DNA, the CDR3 is TGTGCCAGCAGTCAAACCGGGACAGGGACCTACGAGCAGTTCTTC. It codes for CASSQTGTGTYEQFF.

This clonotype was found many times. The CDR3 loop is CASRMDRSKNTEAFF. In nucleotides, the CDR3 is TGTGCCAGCAGGATGGACAGGTCGAAGAACACTGAAGCTTTCTTT. J is TRBJ1-1 and V is TRBV7-9; 7 bases align to TRBD1. The CDR3 length is 15 residues. Germline V gives CDR1 SEHNR, CDR2 FQNEAQ (reference sequence). V shed 6 bases and J 1 base; nucleotides not matched to a gene: 8.